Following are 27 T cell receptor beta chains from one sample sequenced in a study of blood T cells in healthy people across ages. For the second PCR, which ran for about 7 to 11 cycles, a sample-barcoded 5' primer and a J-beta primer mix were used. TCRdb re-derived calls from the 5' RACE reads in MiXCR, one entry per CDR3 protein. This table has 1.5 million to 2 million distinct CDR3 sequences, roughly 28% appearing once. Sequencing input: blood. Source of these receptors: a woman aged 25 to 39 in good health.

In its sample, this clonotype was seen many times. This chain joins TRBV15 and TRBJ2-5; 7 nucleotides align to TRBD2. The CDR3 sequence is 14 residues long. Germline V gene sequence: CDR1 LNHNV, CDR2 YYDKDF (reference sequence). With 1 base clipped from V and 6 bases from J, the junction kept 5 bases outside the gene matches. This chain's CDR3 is CATSRAGGGKTQYF. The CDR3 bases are TGTGCCACCAGCAGAGCGGGGGGAGGAAAGACCCAGTACTTC.

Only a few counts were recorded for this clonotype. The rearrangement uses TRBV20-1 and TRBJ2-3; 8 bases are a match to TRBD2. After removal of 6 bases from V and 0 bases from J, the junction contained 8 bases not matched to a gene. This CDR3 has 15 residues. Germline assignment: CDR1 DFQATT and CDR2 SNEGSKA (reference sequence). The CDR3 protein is CSATTSSGSTDTQYF. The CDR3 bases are TGCAGTGCGACGACTTCTAGCGGGAGCACAGATACGCAGTATTTT.

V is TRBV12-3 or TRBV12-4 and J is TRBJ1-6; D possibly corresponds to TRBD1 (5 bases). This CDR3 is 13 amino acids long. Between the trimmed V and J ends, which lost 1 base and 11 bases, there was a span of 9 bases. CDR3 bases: TGTGCCAGCAGTTTAGGGACAATGACACCCCTCCACTTT. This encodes CASSLGTMTPLHF.

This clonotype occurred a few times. CDR3: CSASGPGYTF. As DNA, the CDR3 is TGCAGTGCTAGTGGACCGGGCTACACCTTC. The J gene is TRBJ1-2, the V gene TRBV20-1, with D unclear. From germline, CDR1 is DFQATT and CDR2 SNEGSKA (reference sequence). The CDR3 has 10 residues. V was pared by 3 bases and J by 8 bases, with 7 bases between.

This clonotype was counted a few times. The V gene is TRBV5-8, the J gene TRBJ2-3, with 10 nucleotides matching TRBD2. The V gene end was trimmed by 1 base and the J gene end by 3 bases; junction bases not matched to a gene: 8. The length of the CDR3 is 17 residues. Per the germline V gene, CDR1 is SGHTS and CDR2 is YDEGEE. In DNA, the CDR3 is TGTGCCAGCAGCTTGTTGGCTAGCGGGAGAGGGACAGATACGCAGTATTTT. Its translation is CASSLLASGRGTDTQYF.

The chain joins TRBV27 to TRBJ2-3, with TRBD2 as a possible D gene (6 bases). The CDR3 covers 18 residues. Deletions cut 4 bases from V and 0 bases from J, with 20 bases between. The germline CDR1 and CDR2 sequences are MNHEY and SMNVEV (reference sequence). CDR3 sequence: CASSSPGWGGLSTDTQYF. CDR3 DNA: TGTGCCAGCAGTTCCCCCGGTTGGGGTGGACTAAGCACAGATACGCAGTATTTT.

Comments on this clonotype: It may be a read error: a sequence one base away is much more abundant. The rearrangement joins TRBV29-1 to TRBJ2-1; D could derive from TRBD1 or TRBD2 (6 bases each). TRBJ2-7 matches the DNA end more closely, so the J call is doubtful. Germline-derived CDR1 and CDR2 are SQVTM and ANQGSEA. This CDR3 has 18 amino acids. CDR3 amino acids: CSVEDLGGLKSSYNEQYF. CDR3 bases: TGCAGCGTTGAAGATCTTGGGGGGCTCAAGAGCTCCTACAATGAGCAGTACTTC.

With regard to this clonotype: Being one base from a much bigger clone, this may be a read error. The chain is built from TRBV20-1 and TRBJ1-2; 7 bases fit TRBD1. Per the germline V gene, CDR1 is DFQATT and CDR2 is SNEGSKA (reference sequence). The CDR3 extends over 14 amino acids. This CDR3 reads CCATRQGRNYGYTF. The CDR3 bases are TGCTGTGCTACAAGACAGGGCCGTAACTATGGCTACACCTTC.

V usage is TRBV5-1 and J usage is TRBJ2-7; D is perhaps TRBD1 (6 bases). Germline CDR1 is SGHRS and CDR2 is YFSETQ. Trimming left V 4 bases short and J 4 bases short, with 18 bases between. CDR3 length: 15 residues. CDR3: CASSITGGASYEQYF. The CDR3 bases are TGCGCCAGCAGCATCACTGGGGGCGCGTCGTACGAGCAGTACTTC.

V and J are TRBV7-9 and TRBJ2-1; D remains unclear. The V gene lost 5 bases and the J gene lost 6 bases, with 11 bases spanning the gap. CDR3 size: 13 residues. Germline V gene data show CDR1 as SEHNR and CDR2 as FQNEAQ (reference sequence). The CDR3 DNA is TGTGCCAGCAGCACGACCGCCCTCAATGAGCAGTTCTTC. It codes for CASSTTALNEQFF.

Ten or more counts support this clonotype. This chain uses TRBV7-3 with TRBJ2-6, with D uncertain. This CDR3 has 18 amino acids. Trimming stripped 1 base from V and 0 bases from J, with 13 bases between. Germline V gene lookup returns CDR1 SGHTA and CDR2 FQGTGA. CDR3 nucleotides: TGTGCCAGCAGCTTAATCGGTGGCGGCCACTCTGGGGCCAACGTCCTGACTTTC. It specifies CASSLIGGGHSGANVLTF.

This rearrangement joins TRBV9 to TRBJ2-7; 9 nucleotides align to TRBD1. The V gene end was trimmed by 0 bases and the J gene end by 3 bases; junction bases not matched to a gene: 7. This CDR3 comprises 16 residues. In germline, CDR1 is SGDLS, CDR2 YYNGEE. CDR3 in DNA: TGTGCCAGCAGCGTAGGTCCCGGGACAGGGATCTACGAGCAGTACTTC. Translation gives CASSVGPGTGIYEQYF. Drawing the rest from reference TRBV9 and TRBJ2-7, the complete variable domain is DSGVTQTPKHLITATGQRVTLRCSPRSGDLSVYWYQQSLDQGLQFLIQYYNGEERAKGNILERFSAQQFPDLHSELNLSSLELGDSALYFCASSVGPGTGIYEQYFGPGTRLTVT.

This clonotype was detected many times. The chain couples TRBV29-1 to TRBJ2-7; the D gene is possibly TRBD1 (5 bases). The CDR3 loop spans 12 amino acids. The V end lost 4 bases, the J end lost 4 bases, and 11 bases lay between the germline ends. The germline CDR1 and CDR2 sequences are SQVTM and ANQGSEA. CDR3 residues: CSVGRTTYEQYF. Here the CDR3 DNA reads TGCAGCGTTGGAAGGACAACGTACGAGCAGTACTTC.

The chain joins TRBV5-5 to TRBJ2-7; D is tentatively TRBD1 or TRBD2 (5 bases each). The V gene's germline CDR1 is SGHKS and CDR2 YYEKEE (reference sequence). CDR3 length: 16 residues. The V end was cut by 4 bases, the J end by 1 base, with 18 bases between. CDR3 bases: TGTGCCAGCAGCGCCACCGGGGCGGCCGCATCCTACGAGCAGTACTTC. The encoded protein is CASSATGAAASYEQYF.

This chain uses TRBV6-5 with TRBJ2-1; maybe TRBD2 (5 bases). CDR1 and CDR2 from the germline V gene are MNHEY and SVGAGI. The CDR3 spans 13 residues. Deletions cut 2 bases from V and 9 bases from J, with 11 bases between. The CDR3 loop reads CASSYRGRGEQFF. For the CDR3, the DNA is TGTGCCAGCAGTTACCGGGGTAGAGGTGAGCAGTTCTTC.

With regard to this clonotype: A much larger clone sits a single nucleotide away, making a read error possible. The CDR3 here is CASSLMGVQFF. The CDR3 DNA is TGTGCCAGCAGTTTAATGGGTGTGCAGTTCTTC. V usage is TRBV12-3 or TRBV12-4 and J usage is TRBJ2-1; D unresolved. The germline V and J ends were trimmed by 2 bases and 12 bases, with 8 bases remaining between them. The CDR3 runs to 11 residues.

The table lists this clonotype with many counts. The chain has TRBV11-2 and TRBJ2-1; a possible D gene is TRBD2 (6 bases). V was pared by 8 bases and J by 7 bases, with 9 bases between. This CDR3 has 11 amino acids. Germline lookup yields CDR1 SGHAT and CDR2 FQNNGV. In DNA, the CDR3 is TGTGCCAGCCACGGGGGAAATGAGCAGTTCTTC. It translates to CASHGGNEQFF.

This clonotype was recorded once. CDR3 residues: CASSPRTVLNYGYTF. The CDR3, as DNA: TGTGCCAGCAGCCCCCGGACGGTCCTTAACTATGGCTACACCTTC. The rearrangement links TRBV3-1 to TRBJ1-2, with D unresolved. V was cut by 4 bases and J by 1 base, with 13 bases left in between. The germline CDR1 and CDR2 sequences are LGHDT and YNNKEL (reference sequence). The CDR3 is 15 amino acids.

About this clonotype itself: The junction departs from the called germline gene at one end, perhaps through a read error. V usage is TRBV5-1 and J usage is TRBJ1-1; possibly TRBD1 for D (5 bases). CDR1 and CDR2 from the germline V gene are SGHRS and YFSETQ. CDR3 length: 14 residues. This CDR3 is CASSRARQDTEAFF. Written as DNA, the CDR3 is TGCGCCAGCAGCCGAGCCCGGCAGGACACCGAAGCTTTCTTT.

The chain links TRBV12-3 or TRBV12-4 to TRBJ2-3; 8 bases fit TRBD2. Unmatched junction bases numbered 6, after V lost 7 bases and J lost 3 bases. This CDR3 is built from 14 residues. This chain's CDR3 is CASTRAGATDTQYF. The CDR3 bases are TGTGCCAGCACCAGAGCGGGGGCGACAGATACGCAGTATTTT.

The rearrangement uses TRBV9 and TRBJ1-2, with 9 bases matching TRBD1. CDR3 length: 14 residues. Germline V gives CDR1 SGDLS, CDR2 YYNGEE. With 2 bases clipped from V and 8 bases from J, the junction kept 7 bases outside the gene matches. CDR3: CASSVRQGGSGYTF. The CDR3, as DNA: TGTGCCAGCAGCGTCAGACAGGGGGGCAGCGGCTACACCTTC.

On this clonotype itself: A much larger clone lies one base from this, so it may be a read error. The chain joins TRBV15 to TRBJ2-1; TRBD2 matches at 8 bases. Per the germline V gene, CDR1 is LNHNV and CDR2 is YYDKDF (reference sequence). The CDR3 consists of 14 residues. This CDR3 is CTTSRAGAHNEQFF. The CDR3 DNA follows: TGTACCACCAGCAGAGCGGGGGCCCACAATGAGCAGTTCTTC.

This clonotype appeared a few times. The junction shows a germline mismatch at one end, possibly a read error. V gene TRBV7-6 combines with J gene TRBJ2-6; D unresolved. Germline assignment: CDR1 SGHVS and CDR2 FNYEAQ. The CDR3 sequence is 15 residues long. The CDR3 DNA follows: TGTGCCAGCAGGCCCTCCAGCTCTGGGACCAACGTCCTGACTTTC. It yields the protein CASRPSSSGTNVLTF.

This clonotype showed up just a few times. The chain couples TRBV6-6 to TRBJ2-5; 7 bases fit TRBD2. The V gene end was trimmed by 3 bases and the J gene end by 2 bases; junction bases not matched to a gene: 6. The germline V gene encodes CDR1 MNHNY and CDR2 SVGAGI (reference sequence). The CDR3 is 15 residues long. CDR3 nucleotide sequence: TGTGCCAGCAGTTATGACGAGGGACTACAAGAGACCCAGTACTTC. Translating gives CASSYDEGLQETQYF.

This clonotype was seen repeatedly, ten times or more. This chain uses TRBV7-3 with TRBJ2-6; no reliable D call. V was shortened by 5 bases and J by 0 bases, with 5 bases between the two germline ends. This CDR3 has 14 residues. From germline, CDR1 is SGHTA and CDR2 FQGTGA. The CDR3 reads CASSQSSGANVLTF. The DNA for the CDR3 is TGTGCCAGCAGCCAGAGCTCTGGGGCCAACGTCCTGACTTTC.

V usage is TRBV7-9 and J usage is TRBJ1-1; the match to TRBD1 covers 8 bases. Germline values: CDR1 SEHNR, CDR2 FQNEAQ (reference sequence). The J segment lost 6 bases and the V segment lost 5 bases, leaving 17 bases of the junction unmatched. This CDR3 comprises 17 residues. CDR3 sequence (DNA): TGTGCCAGCAGCCAGAGACCGGGACAGGCGGACTTCGCTGAAGCTTTCTTT. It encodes CASSQRPGQADFAEAFF. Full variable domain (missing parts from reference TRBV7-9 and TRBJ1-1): DTGVSQNPRHKITKRGQNVTFRCDPISEHNRLYWYRQTLGQGPEFLTYFQNEAQLEKSRLLSDRFSAERPKGSFSTLEIQRTEQGDSAMYLCASSQRPGQADFAEAFFGQGTRLTVV.

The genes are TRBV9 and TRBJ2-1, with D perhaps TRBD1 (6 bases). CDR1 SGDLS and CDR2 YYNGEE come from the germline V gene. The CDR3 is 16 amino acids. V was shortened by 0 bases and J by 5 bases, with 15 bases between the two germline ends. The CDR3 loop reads CASSVAPIYRDNEQFF. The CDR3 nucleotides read TGTGCCAGCAGCGTAGCTCCAATTTACAGGGACAATGAGCAGTTCTTC.